The rows below give T cell receptor beta chains drawn from one sample of a study of blood T cells in healthy people across ages. Via MiXCR, TCRdb re-called the 5' RACE reads, giving one row per CDR3 protein. The table records about 1.6 million distinct CDR3 sequences, about 32% of them present only once. The sequenced material came from blood. The receptors originated from a woman between 25 and 40 years old in good health. The CDR3 runs from the conserved cysteine through the conserved F or W. Fields, in order: V gene, D gene, J gene, clone size, CDR3 protein, CDR3 DNA. The D gene is left open where the match is weak. The size entry is marked missing in some rows and otherwise reads once, few, many or a size class.

V: TRBV28
D: TRBD2
J: TRBJ2-7
size: .
CDR3: CASSDASGRAYEQYF
DNA: TGTGCCAGCAGCGATGCTAGCGGGAGGGCCTACGAGCAGTACTTC

V: TRBV4-1
D: .
J: TRBJ2-1
size: few
CDR3: CASSQDPRQLSSYNEQFF
DNA: TGCGCCAGCAGCCAAGATCCCAGACAGTTGAGCTCCTACAATGAGCAGTTCTTC

V: TRBV20-1
D: .
J: TRBJ2-5
size: few
CDR3: CSAEAGGETQYF
DNA: TGCAGTGCTGAGGCCGGGGGCGAGACCCAGTACTTC

V: TRBV9
D: .
J: TRBJ2-3
size: .
CDR3: CASSVDLGAVDTQYF
DNA: TGTGCCAGCAGCGTAGATCTGGGGGCGGTAGATACGCAGTATTTT

V: TRBV2
D: TRBD2
J: TRBJ2-5
size: .
CDR3: CASSAGKRGGQETQYF
DNA: TGTGCCAGCAGCGCCGGCAAGCGGGGGGGCCAAGAGACCCAGTACTTC

V: TRBV6-1
D: .
J: TRBJ2-1
size: .
CDR3: CASSSGGGVWMHEQFF
DNA: TGTGCCAGCAGTTCCGGGGGCGGGGTGTGGATGCATGAGCAGTTCTTC

V: TRBV9
D: TRBD2
J: TRBJ2-3
size: .
CDR3: CASSVEDSGGSHTDTQYF
DNA: TGTGCCAGCAGCGTAGAGGATAGCGGGGGGTCGCACACAGATACGCAGTATTTT

V: TRBV3-1
D: TRBD2
J: TRBJ2-5
size: few
CDR3: CASSKLAGQETQYF
DNA: TGTGCCAGCAGCAAATTAGCGGGACAAGAGACCCAGTACTTC

V: TRBV12-3/TRBV12-4
D: .
J: TRBJ2-5
size: .
CDR3: CASSLVTGTQETQYF
DNA: TGTGCCAGCAGTTTAGTTACCGGGACCCAAGAGACCCAGTACTTC

V: TRBV14
D: .
J: TRBJ2-6
size: .
CDR3: CASSRNARGGGANVLTF
DNA: TGTGCCAGCAGCCGTAACGCACGGGGAGGTGGGGCCAACGTCCTGACTTTC

V: TRBV7-9
D: .
J: TRBJ2-1
size: .
CDR3: CASSPFDGEARVRQFF
DNA: TGTGCCAGCAGTCCGTTCGACGGGGAGGCGCGGGTGAGGCAGTTCTTC

V: TRBV6-1
D: .
J: TRBJ1-5
size: .
CDR3: CATLIGTTSNQPQHF
DNA: TGTGCCACCTTGATCGGGACAACCAGCAATCAGCCCCAGCATTTT

V: TRBV30
D: TRBD1
J: TRBJ2-7
size: .
CDR3: CAWSQPGQVPYEQYF
DNA: TGTGCCTGGTCGCAGCCGGGACAGGTTCCCTACGAGCAGTACTTC

V: TRBV6-1
D: TRBD1
J: TRBJ1-6
size: few
CDR3: CASTRQGETASPLHF
DNA: TGTGCCAGCACTCGACAGGGAGAGACGGCTTCACCCCTCCACTTT

V: TRBV10-3
D: .
J: TRBJ1-6
size: .
CDR3: CAISTRTYNSPLHF
DNA: TGTGCCATCAGTACAAGAACCTATAATTCACCCCTCCACTTT